A single TCR beta chain is shown here with its context. This PCR relied on a set of 60 Vbeta primers and 13 Jbeta primers. TCRdb's copy holds only in-frame clones and misses some; the assay was immunoSEQ multiplex PCR. The data contain approximately 100,000 clones, about 76% of them singletons. Germline-derived CDR1 and CDR2 are LNHDA and SQIVND (reference sequence). The J segment lost 7 bases and the V segment lost 6 bases, leaving 6 bases of the junction unmatched. This CDR3 comprises 13 residues. The sample originates from a study of cytomegalovirus exposure and HLA in healthy donors. The chain has TRBV19 and TRBJ1-2; 9 bases map to TRBD1. The sample was PBMCs. This sequence originates from a woman between 50 and 59 years old in good health and CMV-seropositive. The CDR3 reads CASRPGQGSGYTF. CDR3 coding DNA: TGTGCCAGTAGGCCGGGACAGGGCTCTGGCTACACCTTC.